This entry lists 18 T cell receptor beta chains sequenced from one sample in a study of T cells after yellow fever vaccination. TCRdb ran MiXCR on the 5' RACE reads and lists one entry per CDR3 protein. Of roughly 170,000 distinct CDR3 sequences detected, about a tenth appear once; the ten largest clones hold approximately 39%. This specimen was CD8+ T cells sorted from PBMCs, taken 45 days after the yellow fever booster vaccination. The origin of the receptors is a man younger than 35 who received the YFV17D yellow fever vaccine.

This clonotype appeared a few times. The chain uses TRBV6-2 or TRBV6-3 and TRBJ1-1, with a weak D call TRBD1 (5 bases). This CDR3 has 13 amino acids. The V end lost 4 bases, the J end lost 3 bases, and 9 bases lay between the germline ends. Germline V gene sequence: CDR1 MNHEY, CDR2 SVGEGT. The CDR3 coding sequence is TGTGCCAGCAGTTCCAGACAGTACACTGAAGCTTTCTTT. This gives the protein CASSSRQYTEAFF.

This clonotype has just a few counts. V and J are TRBV27 and TRBJ1-2; no definite D call. This CDR3 is built from 13 residues. In germline, CDR1 is MNHEY, CDR2 SMNVEV (reference sequence). V was shortened by 0 bases and J by 3 bases, with 5 bases between the two germline ends. The chain's CDR3 is CASSLSADYGYTF. The CDR3 DNA reads as TGTGCCAGCAGTTTATCGGCAGACTATGGCTACACCTTC.

This clonotype appeared a few times. CDR3 bases: TGTGCCAGCAGTTACGCCGGGACAGGGGGCTACAATGAGCAGTTCTTC. Translated: CASSYAGTGGYNEQFF. The V gene is TRBV28, the J gene TRBJ2-1; 11 nucleotides agree with TRBD1. V shed 4 bases and J 3 bases; nucleotides not matched to a gene: 5. CDR3 length: 16 residues. Germline V CDR1 and CDR2: MDHEN, SYDVKM.

This clonotype was counted a few times. This sequence joins TRBV20-1 and TRBJ2-7; D gene ambiguous. Between the trimmed V and J ends, which lost 6 bases and 3 bases, there was a span of 12 bases. The CDR3 is 12 amino acids. Germline V gene data show CDR1 as DFQATT and CDR2 as SNEGSKA (reference sequence). The CDR3 DNA follows: TGCAGTGCCACAGAGTCCGGCTACGAGCAGTACTTC. As protein: CSATESGYEQYF.

This clonotype has only one observation. This rearrangement joins TRBV15 to TRBJ1-5; D not resolved. CDR3 length equals 14 residues. Germline V gives CDR1 LNHNV, CDR2 YYDKDF (reference sequence). Trimming took 6 bases from V and 2 from J, leaving 11 bases between them. The CDR3 loop reads CATSQRPRNQPQHF. DNA of the CDR3: TGTGCCACCAGTCAACGCCCCCGCAATCAGCCCCAGCATTTT.

Only a few counts were recorded for this clonotype. The rearrangement links TRBV29-1 to TRBJ1-2; maybe TRBD1 (6 bases). Germline-derived CDR1 and CDR2 are SQVTM and ANQGSEA. This CDR3 contains 14 residues. The V end lost 4 bases, the J end lost 2 bases, and 14 bases lay between the germline ends. The DNA for the CDR3 is TGCAGCGTTGTCGGCCTCACAGGGAACTATGGCTACACCTTC. Translating it yields CSVVGLTGNYGYTF.

V is TRBV11-2 and J is TRBJ2-3, with a possible D match to TRBD2 (5 bases). CDR3 length: 16 amino acids. With 5 bases removed from V and 5 bases from J, the gap between germline ends came to 20 bases. Germline V CDR1 and CDR2: SGHAT, FQNNGV. CDR3 loop: CASSRLFGVWEDTQYF. The CDR3 DNA is TGTGCCAGCAGCCGACTCTTCGGGGTTTGGGAAGATACGCAGTATTTT. Based on the CDR3 plus reference TRBV11-2 and TRBJ2-3, the full variable domain is EAGVAQSPRYKIIEKRQSVAFWCNPISGHATLYWYQQILGQGPKLLIQFQNNGVVDDSQLPKDRFSAERLKGVDSTLKIQPAKLEDSAVYLCASSRLFGVWEDTQYFGPGTRLTVL.

V and J are TRBV7-9 and TRBJ1-5; TRBD1 aligns across 7 bases. Germline assignment: CDR1 SEHNR and CDR2 FQNEAQ (reference sequence). The CDR3 is 17 residues long. Trimming took 0 bases from V and 0 from J; bases not matched to a gene: 5. The CDR3: CASSLAPQGYSNQPQHF. The CDR3, as DNA: TGTGCCAGCAGCTTAGCCCCACAGGGGTATAGCAATCAGCCCCAGCATTTT.

V usage is TRBV7-2 and J usage is TRBJ2-4; D gene uncertain. Germline V gene sequence: CDR1 SGHTA, CDR2 FQGNSA. This CDR3 spans 15 amino acids. Trimming took off 3 bases at V and 0 bases at J, with 9 bases between the two ends. The CDR3 DNA sequence: TGTGCCAGCAGCTTTATGACCTTAGCCAAAAACATTCAGTACTTC. It yields the protein CASSFMTLAKNIQYF.

The gene calls are TRBV4-1 and TRBJ2-3, with a weak D call TRBD2 (5 bases). V dropped 2 bases and J dropped 0 bases, with 9 bases sitting between them. Germline CDR1 MGHRA, CDR2 YSYEKL. This CDR3 is 15 amino acids long. In nucleotides, the CDR3 is TGCGCCAGCAGCCAAATCGCGGGCAGCACAGATACGCAGTATTTT. It is translated as CASSQIAGSTDTQYF.

This clonotype showed up just a few times. This chain uses TRBV9 with TRBJ2-1; D is unresolved. CDR1 is SGDLS, CDR2 YYNGEE, per germline. V shed 0 bases and J shed 8 bases, with 9 bases lying between them. The CDR3 is made up of 13 amino acids. Here the CDR3 reads CASSVGHGDEQFF. CDR3 nucleotides: TGTGCCAGCAGCGTAGGTCATGGGGATGAGCAGTTCTTC.

A few counts support this clonotype. The genes are TRBV12-3 or TRBV12-4 and TRBJ2-2; D uncertain. The germline V and J ends were trimmed by 1 base and 1 base, with 4 bases remaining between them. The length of the CDR3 is 14 residues. CDR3 sequence reads: CASSLEWNTGELFF. CDR3 nucleotide sequence: TGTGCCAGCAGTTTAGAGTGGAACACCGGGGAGCTGTTTTTT.

This clonotype was seen only a few times. V and J are TRBV7-9 and TRBJ2-7, with a tentative D call TRBD2 (5 bases). Germline V lookup: CDR1 SEHNR, CDR2 FQNEAQ (reference sequence). The V end lost 1 base, the J end lost 5 bases, and 12 bases lay between the germline ends. This CDR3 has 14 amino acids. The CDR3 DNA is TGTGCCAGCAGCTTAGTTCCGGGATCAGACGAGCAGTACTTC. The encoded protein is CASSLVPGSDEQYF.

The V and J genes are TRBV4-3 and TRBJ2-1; 9 nucleotides match TRBD2. The CDR3 loop spans 19 amino acids. V was clipped by 0 bases and J by 0 bases; unmatched bases: 9. Germline CDR1 is LGHNA and CDR2 is YSLEER. The CDR3 sequence is CASSQDSWLAGSSYNEQFF. CDR3 sequence (DNA): TGCGCCAGCAGCCAAGATTCTTGGCTAGCGGGGAGCTCCTACAATGAGCAGTTCTTC.

The gene calls are TRBV6-1 and TRBJ2-7; D gene uncertain. With 0 bases removed from V and 2 bases from J, the gap between germline ends came to 5 bases. The germline CDR1 and CDR2 sequences are MNHNS and SASEGT. This CDR3 is built from 13 residues. CDR3 nucleotide sequence: TGTGCCAGCAGTGAAGCCCCAGCCTACGAGCAGTACTTC. Its translation is CASSEAPAYEQYF.

The gene calls are TRBV7-6 and TRBJ1-1, with D perhaps TRBD1 (5 bases). From germline, CDR1 is SGHVS and CDR2 FNYEAQ. Trimming cost V 6 bases and J 3 bases, with 14 bases left between them. This CDR3 comprises 14 residues. Written as DNA, the CDR3 is TGTGCCAGCAGAACACCCGGGGGGGACACTGAAGCTTTCTTT. Its translation is CASRTPGGDTEAFF. Variable domain in full (rest from reference TRBV7-6 and TRBJ1-1): GAGVSQSPRYKVTKRGQDVALRCDPISGHVSLYWYRQALGQGPEFLTYFNYEAQQDKSGLPNDRFSAERPEGSISTLTIQRTEQRDSAMYRCASRTPGGDTEAFFGQGTRLTVV.

This chain connects TRBV4-1 to TRBJ2-1; a weak D match, TRBD2 (5 bases). The CDR3 contains 14 residues. Germline loops: CDR1 MGHRA, CDR2 YSYEKL. With 2 bases removed from V and 6 bases from J, the gap between germline ends came to 11 bases. The CDR3 here is CASSQRVEGNEQFF. The CDR3 bases are TGCGCCAGCAGCCAAAGGGTAGAGGGCAATGAGCAGTTCTTC.

This clonotype has just a few counts. The CDR3 reads CASSRNEGTNEKLFF. In nucleotides, the CDR3 is TGCGCCAGCAGCCGCAACGAGGGGACTAATGAAAAACTGTTTTTT. The chain is built from TRBV4-3 and TRBJ1-4; possible D gene TRBD1, 5 bases. V was pared by 4 bases and J by 2 bases, with 11 bases between. The V gene's germline CDR1 is LGHNA and CDR2 YSLEER. This CDR3 has 15 amino acids.